These 14 T cell receptor beta chains originate from one sample sequenced in a study of graft-versus-host responses after intestinal transplantation. The data were produced by immunoSEQ multiplex PCR, yet TCRdb's version contains in-frame clones alone and is incomplete. The sample contains 95,000 or so clones, about nine tenths of which appear only once. Material: PBMCs, obtained about 440 days after intestinal transplant. Every receptor here comes from a human patient who received an intestinal transplant, so some T cells may come from the graft donor.

The genes are TRBV12-5 and TRBJ1-1, with 8 nucleotides matching TRBD1. CDR1 LGHNT and CDR2 FRNRAP come from the germline V gene. The CDR3 covers 14 residues. V shed 4 bases and J 4 bases; nucleotides not matched to a gene: 5. The CDR3 bases are TGTGCTAGTGGTTCAGGGGGCCGAGGCACTGAAGCTTTCTTT. Protein product: CASGSGGRGTEAFF.

To note about this clone: One junction end does not reproduce the germline sequence, and a read error may be involved. The chain has TRBV7-7 and TRBJ2-5; D ambiguous. Germline CDR1 is SSHAT and CDR2 is FNYEAQ (reference sequence). The CDR3 runs to 15 residues. The CDR3 DNA reads TGTGCTAGCAGCTTAGGGATTGGACCCGCGGAGACCCAGTACTTC. Protein: CASSLGIGPAETQYF.

This chain joins TRBV9 and TRBJ2-7, with D tentatively TRBD1 or TRBD2 (5 bases each). Trimming pared 4 bases from V and 0 bases from J, leaving 14 bases between. Looked up from germline, CDR1 is SGDLS and CDR2 is YYNGEE. The CDR3 extends over 15 amino acids. The CDR3: CASSFRVGVSYEQYF. In DNA, the CDR3 is TGTGCCAGCAGCTTCCGGGTGGGGGTCTCCTACGAGCAGTACTTC.

The rearrangement uses TRBV11-2 and TRBJ2-2; 10 bases line up with TRBD1. CDR1 and CDR2 (germline): SGHAT, FQNNGV. Trimming removed 5 bases from V and 0 bases from J; junction bases left unmatched: 12. This CDR3 region has 19 residues. The CDR3 region has the DNA TGTGCCAGCAGCGACTACGGGACAGGGGACAAACCGAACACCGGGGAGCTGTTTTTT. Amino acid sequence: CASSDYGTGDKPNTGELFF.

The chain links TRBV6-5 to TRBJ2-7; possible D gene TRBD1, 5 bases. The V and J ends lost 0 bases and 2 bases respectively, with 8 bases between them. CDR1 and CDR2 (germline): MNHEY, SVGAGI. There are 14 residues in the CDR3. CDR3 in DNA: TGTGCCAGCAGTTACTCGGGGCAGACCTACGAGCAGTACTTC. Translation: CASSYSGQTYEQYF.

The V call is TRBV6-5, the J call TRBJ2-7; 9 nucleotides agree with TRBD1. This CDR3 region has 14 residues. V lost 6 bases to trimming and J lost 2 bases; unmatched junction nucleotides: 5. Per the germline V gene, CDR1 is MNHEY and CDR2 is SVGAGI. The CDR3 bases are TGTGCCAGCAGAAGCCGGGACAGGGCCTACGAGCAGTACTTC. Translating it yields CASRSRDRAYEQYF.

J is TRBJ2-7 and V is TRBV9; 10 bases are a match to TRBD1. This CDR3 contains 15 residues. Germline V gives CDR1 SGDLS, CDR2 YYNGEE. J lost 2 bases, V lost 2 bases, and 4 bases had no gene match. CDR3 bases: TGTGCCAGCAGCGTTGAGACAGGGGGCGCCTACGAGCAGTACTTC. It encodes CASSVETGGAYEQYF.

As DNA, the CDR3 is TGTGCCAGCAGCCTCCATTCCTGGGCCGGGGAGCTGTTTTTT. It translates to CASSLHSWAGELFF. The rearrangement links TRBV6-5 to TRBJ2-2; D gene ambiguous. Trimming pared 6 bases from V and 6 bases from J, leaving 14 bases between. The V gene's germline CDR1 is MNHEY and CDR2 SVGAGI. The CDR3 sequence is 14 residues long.

The chain is built from TRBV5-1 and TRBJ2-2; D perhaps matches TRBD1 (5 bases). Trimming left V 6 bases short and J 6 bases short, with 6 bases between. Germline V gene sequence: CDR1 SGHRS, CDR2 YFSETQ. This CDR3 spans 11 amino acids. The CDR3 DNA follows: TGCGCCAGCAAAGGGGCCGGGGAGCTGTTTTTT. Its translation: CASKGAGELFF.

The chain carries TRBV7-9 and TRBJ2-4; possibly TRBD1 or TRBD2 for D (5 bases each). Trimming removed 5 bases at V and 8 bases at J, with 16 bases between. The CDR3 runs to 14 residues. The germline V gene encodes CDR1 SEHNR and CDR2 FQNEAQ (reference sequence). The CDR3 loop reads CASSVGTKWDIQYF. CDR3 nucleotides: TGTGCCAGCAGCGTAGGGACGAAGTGGGACATTCAGTACTTC.

The gene calls are TRBV5-3 and TRBJ1-4; no clear D. TRBV5-3 is known as an ORF, though its function is uncertain. The ends were cut back, 5 bases at V and 4 bases at J, with 12 bases in the middle. CDR3 length equals 14 residues. CDR3 bases: TGTGCCAGAAGTAGAGGACTTGATAATGAAAAACTGTTTTTT. Translating it yields CARSRGLDNEKLFF.

V and J are TRBV5-1 and TRBJ2-1; possibly TRBD2 for D (7 bases). This CDR3 region has 17 residues. The germline CDR1 and CDR2 sequences are SGHRS and YFSETQ. Trimming stripped 2 bases from V and 1 base from J, with 16 bases between. Here the CDR3 reads CASSFVRGADSYNEQFF. The CDR3 DNA sequence: TGCGCCAGCAGCTTCGTCCGGGGGGCCGATTCCTACAATGAGCAGTTCTTC.

The gene calls are TRBV2 and TRBJ1-1, with D possibly matching TRBD1 (5 bases). Germline CDR1 SNHLY, CDR2 FYNNEI. CDR3 length equals 13 residues. Trimming stripped 1 base from V and 10 bases from J, with 13 bases between. The CDR3 DNA reads as TGTGCCAGCAGTGAAGAGAGGGGCACCGGAGCTTTCTTT. Its protein is CASSEERGTGAFF.

The chain is built from TRBV6-1 and TRBJ2-7, with D maybe TRBD1 (6 bases). Germline V gene data show CDR1 as MNHNS and CDR2 as SASEGT. V dropped 5 bases and J dropped 6 bases, with 14 bases sitting between them. CDR3 size: 13 residues. The CDR3 bases are TGTGCCAGCAGTCTAAGGACAGTATCCGAGCAGTACTTC. Its translation: CASSLRTVSEQYF.